Each of the 2 T cell receptor beta chains below was sequenced from the same sample in a study of glioma-infiltrating T cells after dendritic cell vaccination. The data were produced by immunoSEQ multiplex PCR, yet TCRdb's version contains in-frame clones alone and is incomplete. The sample includes about 92,000 clones, 85% to 90% seen only once; the top ten take around a sixth. This material consisted of blood, taken before dendritic cell vaccination. The receptor set was obtained from a human donor with glioblastoma.

The rearrangement joins TRBV9 to TRBJ2-1; TRBD1 matches 7 bases. V lost 6 bases to trimming and J lost 4 bases; unmatched junction nucleotides: 10. Germline CDR1 SGDLS, CDR2 YYNGEE. This CDR3 has 15 amino acids. This CDR3 reads CASNSEGTVYNEQFF. CDR3 DNA sequence: TGTGCCAGCAACTCAGAGGGGACAGTATACAATGAGCAGTTCTTC.

This clone was seen a few times. This chain links TRBV7-2 with TRBJ2-7; no reliable D call. Germline V CDR1 and CDR2: SGHTA, FQGNSA. The CDR3 length is 13 residues. With 3 bases removed from V and 1 base from J, the gap between germline ends came to 7 bases. CDR3 in amino acids: CASSLPLSYEQYF. The CDR3 nucleotides are TGTGCCAGCAGCTTGCCACTATCCTACGAGCAGTACTTC.